This T cell receptor beta chain was documented in a study of blood T cell repertoires in COVID-19. Overall study context: COVID-19 samples collected from the United States, Italy and Spain covered acute and convalescent phases.

There are a few counts of this clone. The repertoire was sequenced with immunoSEQ multiplex PCR; TCRdb's copy has only in-frame clones and lacks some. The sample has about 200,000 clones; about four fifths are singletons. Material: peripheral blood. The receptor was derived from a woman at least 80 years old with acute or convalescent COVID-19.

This CDR3 is CATHSSGNTIYF. CDR3 nucleotide sequence: TGTGCCACCCACTCCTCTGGAAACACCATATATTTT. V gene TRBV6-5 combines with J gene TRBJ1-3; D gene unclear. The CDR3 has 12 amino acids. Per the germline V gene, CDR1 is MNHEY and CDR2 is SVGAGI. V was cut by 10 bases and J by 0 bases, with 7 bases left in between.